One T cell receptor beta chain is described in this entry. Its antigen remains unknown. The CDR3 length is 14 residues. In germline, CDR1 is SGHTA, CDR2 FQGNSA. The V end was cut by 3 bases, the J end by 3 bases, with 9 bases between. These data originate in a study of T cells in Graves' hyperthyroidism and ophthalmopathy. Fresh peripheral blood, around 11 ml of it, supplied the PBMCs. TCR beta CDR3 regions were amplified from RNA. With the HTBI primer set, the TCR CDR3 went through a first round of RT-PCR. TCRdb analysed the multiplex PCR reads with MiXCR anew, one entry per CDR3 protein. The repertoire consists of about 270,000 distinct CDR3 sequences, with around a quarter occurring once and the leading ten covering approximately 30%. Broader study findings: Before onset, by a median of around six months, the model predicted ophthalmopathy. Most thyroid clonotypes that were expanded above 0.001 also turned up in blood.

The TCR sequence derives from a man aged 35 to 55 with Graves' hyperthyroidism that later progressed to Graves' ophthalmopathy. The rearrangement uses TRBV7-2 and TRBJ1-5; D not resolved. Specimen: blood. CDR3 loop: CASSLVEVNQPQHF. In nucleotides, the CDR3 is TGTGCCAGCAGCTTGGTGGAGGTCAATCAGCCCCAGCATTTT.